This T cell receptor (beta chain) was sequenced in a study of CD8 T cells in Susac syndrome. Notes on the study in general: It was acknowledged in the study that the number of individuals who were included in its TCR sequencing and HLA analysis was relatively small.

This clonotype was recorded once. Its matching antigen is unknown. The TEMRA cells underwent FACS enrichment, while the CD8+ and CD4+ T cells underwent negative isolation. With random hexamers, reverse transcription was performed on roughly 0.45 to 1 ug of RNA. The authors amplified TCR beta CDR3 across 54 Vbeta and 13 Jbeta using immunoSEQ multiplex PCR. From the immunoSEQ multiplex PCR reads, TCRdb called clonotypes with MiXCR, one entry per CDR3 protein. The repertoire holds some 150,000 distinct CDR3 sequences, roughly 95% seen once, with over 0.12% in the top ten. The germline V and J ends were trimmed by 6 bases and 2 bases, with 8 bases remaining between them. Germline V lookup: CDR1 SQVTM, CDR2 ANQGSEA. The CDR3 covers 12 residues.

The TCR was taken from a human donor with multiple sclerosis. The V call is TRBV29-1, the J call TRBJ1-5; D ambiguous. The sample comprised CD8+ T cells from PBMCs. The CDR3 coding sequence is TGCAGCGTGCGGAGGGGCAATCAGCCCCAGCATTTT. It yields the protein CSVRRGNQPQHF.